This T cell receptor (beta chain) comes out of a study of blood T cell repertoires in COVID-19. Study processing details: Scientists estimated how many nucleated cells there were by amplifying reference gene primers. Profiled with immunoSEQ multiplex PCR; TCRdb holds only in-frame clones, not every one. The D gene and trimming were derived from the DNA, and the V and J assignments and clone size from that table. The sample has a few hundred thousand clones; around 86% are singletons. Participants reported their clinical history, and cohort assignment relied on those reports. With 5 bases clipped from V and 10 bases from J, the junction kept 11 bases outside the gene matches. This CDR3 contains 14 residues. Germline V gives CDR1 MDHEN, CDR2 SYDVKM.

Material: PBMCs or T cells enriched from blood (not recorded which). V and J are TRBV28 and TRBJ1-1, with 9 positions matching TRBD1. This TCR derives from a middle-aged woman with acute COVID-19. The CDR3 DNA follows: TGTGCCAGCAGTCCCACCGGGACAGGGAGATCAGCTTTCTTT. The encoded protein is CASSPTGTGRSAFF.